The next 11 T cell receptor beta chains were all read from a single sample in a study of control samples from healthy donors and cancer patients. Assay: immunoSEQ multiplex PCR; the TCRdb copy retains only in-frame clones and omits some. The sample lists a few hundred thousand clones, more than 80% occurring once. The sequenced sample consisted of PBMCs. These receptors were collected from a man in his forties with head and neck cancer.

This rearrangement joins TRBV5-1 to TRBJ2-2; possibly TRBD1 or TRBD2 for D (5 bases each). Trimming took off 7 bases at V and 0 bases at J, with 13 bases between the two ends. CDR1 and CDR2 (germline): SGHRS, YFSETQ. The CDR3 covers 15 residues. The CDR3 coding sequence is TGCGCCAGCTCCTTGGTGGGGGCGAACACCGGGGAGCTGTTTTTT. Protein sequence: CASSLVGANTGELFF.

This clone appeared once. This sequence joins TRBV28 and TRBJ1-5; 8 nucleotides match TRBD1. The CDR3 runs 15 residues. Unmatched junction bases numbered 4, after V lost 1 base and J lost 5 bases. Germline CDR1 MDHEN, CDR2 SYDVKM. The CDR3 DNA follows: TGTGCCAGCAGTTTATCCGGACAGGGCTATCAGCCCCAGCATTTT. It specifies CASSLSGQGYQPQHF.

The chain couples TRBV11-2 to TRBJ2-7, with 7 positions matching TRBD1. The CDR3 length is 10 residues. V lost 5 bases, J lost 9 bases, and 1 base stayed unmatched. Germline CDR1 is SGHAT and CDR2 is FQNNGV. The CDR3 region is CASSTGVQYF. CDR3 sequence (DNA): TGTGCCAGCAGCACAGGGGTGCAGTACTTC.

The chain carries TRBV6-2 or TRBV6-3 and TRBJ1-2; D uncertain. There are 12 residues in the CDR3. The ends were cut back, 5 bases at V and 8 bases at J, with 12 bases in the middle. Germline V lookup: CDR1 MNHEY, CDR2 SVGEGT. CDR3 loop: CASSANRVGYTF. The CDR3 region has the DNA TGTGCCAGCAGTGCAAACAGAGTAGGCTACACCTTC.

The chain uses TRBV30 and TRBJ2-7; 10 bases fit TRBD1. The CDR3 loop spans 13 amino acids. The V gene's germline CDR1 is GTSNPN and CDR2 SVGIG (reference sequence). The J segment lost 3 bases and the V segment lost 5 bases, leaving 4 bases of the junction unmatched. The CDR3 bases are TGTGCCTGGGGACAGGGGGAAGACTACGAGCAGTACTTC. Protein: CAWGQGEDYEQYF.

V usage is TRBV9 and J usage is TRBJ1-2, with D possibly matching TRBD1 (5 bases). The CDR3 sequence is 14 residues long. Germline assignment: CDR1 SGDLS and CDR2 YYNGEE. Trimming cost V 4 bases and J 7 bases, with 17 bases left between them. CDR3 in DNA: TGTGCCAGCAGCCCCTGGGGAGATCAGGGTGGCTACACCTTC. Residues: CASSPWGDQGGYTF. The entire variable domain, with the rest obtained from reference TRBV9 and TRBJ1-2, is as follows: DSGVTQTPKHLITATGQRVTLRCSPRSGDLSVYWYQQSLDQGLQFLIQYYNGEERAKGNILERFSAQQFPDLHSELNLSSLELGDSALYFCASSPWGDQGGYTFGSGTRLTVV.

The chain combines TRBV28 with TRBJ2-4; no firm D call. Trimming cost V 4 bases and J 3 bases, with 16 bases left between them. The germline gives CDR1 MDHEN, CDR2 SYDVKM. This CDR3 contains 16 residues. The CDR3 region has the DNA TGTGCCAGCAGTTCTGCGAGTATAATCGGCAAAAACATTCAGTACTTC. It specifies CASSSASIIGKNIQYF.

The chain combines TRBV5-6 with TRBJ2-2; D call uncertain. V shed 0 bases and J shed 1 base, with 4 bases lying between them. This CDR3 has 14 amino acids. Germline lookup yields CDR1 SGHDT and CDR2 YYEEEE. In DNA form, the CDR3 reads TGTGCCAGCAGCTTGGCCAGGAACACCGGGGAGCTGTTTTTT. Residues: CASSLARNTGELFF.

CDR3 bases: TGCGCCAGCAGCTTGGCCCTTGCCCCAGGGGAAGATGAGCAGTTCTTC. Its translation: CASSLALAPGEDEQFF. J is TRBJ2-1 and V is TRBV5-1; D may be TRBD1 (6 bases). Trimming left V 0 bases short and J 8 bases short, with 18 bases between. Germline CDR1 is SGHRS and CDR2 is YFSETQ. This CDR3 region has 16 residues.

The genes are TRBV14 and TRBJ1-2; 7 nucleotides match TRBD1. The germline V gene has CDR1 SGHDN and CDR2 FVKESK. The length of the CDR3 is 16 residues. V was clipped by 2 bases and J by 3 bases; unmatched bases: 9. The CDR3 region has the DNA TGTGCCAGCAGCCAAACAGGGGTACCAGGAGACTATGGCTACACCTTC. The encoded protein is CASSQTGVPGDYGYTF. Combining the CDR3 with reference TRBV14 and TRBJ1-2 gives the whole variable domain EAGVTQFPSHSVIEKGQTVTLRCDPISGHDNLYWYRRVMGKEIKFLLHFVKESKQDESGMPNNRFLAERTGGTYSTLKVQPAELEDSGVYFCASSQTGVPGDYGYTFGSGTRLTVV.

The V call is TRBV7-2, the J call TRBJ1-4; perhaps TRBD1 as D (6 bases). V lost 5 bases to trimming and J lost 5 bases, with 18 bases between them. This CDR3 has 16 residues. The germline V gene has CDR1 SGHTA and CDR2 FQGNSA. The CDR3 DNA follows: TGTGCCAGCAGCCTAACCACAGGGCTGGGCAATGAAAAACTGTTTTTT. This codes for CASSLTTGLGNEKLFF.